The source of this TCR beta chain is a study of blood T cell repertoires in COVID-19. Study background: Researchers got acute and convalescent COVID-19 samples from the United States, Italy and Spain. From T cells, B-cell-depleted T cells, or PBMCs came the material, which was cDNA or gDNA.

Authors' processing steps: Estimation of nucleated cell counts relied on the amplification of reference gene primers. TCRdb's copy holds only in-frame clones and misses some; the assay was immunoSEQ multiplex PCR. The V and J calls and the clone size are those of that table, but D and trimming were determined from the DNA. The data hold 120,000 or so clones, with 60% to 85% observed a single time. Germline values: CDR1 SGHRS, CDR2 YFSETQ. The CDR3 loop spans 15 amino acids. V shed 1 base and J shed 1 base, with 11 bases lying between them. This TCR derives from a man aged 70-80 years with acute or convalescent COVID-19. The specimen was peripheral blood. J is TRBJ1-1 and V is TRBV5-1; unclear D gene. The CDR3, as DNA: TGCGCCAGCAGCTTGCAGAGCAGGCCGAACACTGAAGCTTTCTTT. Translation gives CASSLQSRPNTEAFF.